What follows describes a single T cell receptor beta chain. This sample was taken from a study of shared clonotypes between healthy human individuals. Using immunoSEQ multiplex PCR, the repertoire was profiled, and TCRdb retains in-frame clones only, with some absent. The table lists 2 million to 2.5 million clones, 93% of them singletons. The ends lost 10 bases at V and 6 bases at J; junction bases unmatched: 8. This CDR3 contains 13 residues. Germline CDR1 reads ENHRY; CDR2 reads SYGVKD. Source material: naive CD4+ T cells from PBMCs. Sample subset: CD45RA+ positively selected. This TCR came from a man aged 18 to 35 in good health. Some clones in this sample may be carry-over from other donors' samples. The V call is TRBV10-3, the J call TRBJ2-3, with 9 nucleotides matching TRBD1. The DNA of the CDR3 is TGTGCCACCCGGGACAGGGATCAGGATACGCAGTATTTT. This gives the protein CATRDRDQDTQYF.